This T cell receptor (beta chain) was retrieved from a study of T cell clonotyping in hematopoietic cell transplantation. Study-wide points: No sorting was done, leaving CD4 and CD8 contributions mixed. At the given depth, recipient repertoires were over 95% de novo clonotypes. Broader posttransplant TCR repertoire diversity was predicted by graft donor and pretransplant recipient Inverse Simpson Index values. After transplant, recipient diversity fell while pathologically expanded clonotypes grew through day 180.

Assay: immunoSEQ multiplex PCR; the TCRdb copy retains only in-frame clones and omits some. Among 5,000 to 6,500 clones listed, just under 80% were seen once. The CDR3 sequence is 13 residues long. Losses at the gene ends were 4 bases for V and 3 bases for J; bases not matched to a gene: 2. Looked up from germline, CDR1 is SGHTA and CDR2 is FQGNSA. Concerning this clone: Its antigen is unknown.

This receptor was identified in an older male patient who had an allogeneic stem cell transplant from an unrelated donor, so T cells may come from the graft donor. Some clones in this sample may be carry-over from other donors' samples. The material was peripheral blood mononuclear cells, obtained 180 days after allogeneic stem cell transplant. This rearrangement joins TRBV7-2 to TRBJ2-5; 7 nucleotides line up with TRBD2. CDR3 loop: CASSSSGEETQYF. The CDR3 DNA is TGTGCCAGCAGCTCAAGCGGGGAAGAGACCCAGTACTTC. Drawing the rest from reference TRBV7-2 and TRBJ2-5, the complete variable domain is GAGVSQSPSNKVTEKGKDVELRCDPISGHTALYWYRQSLGQGLEFLIYFQGNSAPDKSGLPSDRFSAERTGGSVSTLTIQRTQQEDSAVYLCASSSSGEETQYFGPGTRLLVL.